This TCR beta chain derives from a study of T cell responses to AZD1222 COVID-19 vaccine. This CDR3 has 16 amino acids. Germline V gives CDR1 LNHDA, CDR2 SQIVND (reference sequence). V lost 4 bases to trimming and J lost 2 bases, with 18 bases between them. Profiling relied on immunoSEQ multiplex PCR, and the TCRdb table lists in-frame clones only, not all of them. This sample has 200,000 or so clones, with roughly 88% found just once. The sequence came from an adult in good health. The input for sequencing was peripheral blood, taken on day 0 of AZD1222 vaccination. V usage is TRBV19 and J usage is TRBJ2-7, with D perhaps matching TRBD1 (6 bases). CDR3 sequence: CASSTRTGFYPYEQYF. In nucleotides, the CDR3 is TGTGCCAGTAGTACTCGTACAGGGTTCTACCCCTACGAGCAGTACTTC.